This T cell receptor (beta chain) was sequenced during a study of blood T cell repertoires in COVID-19. Clones were sequenced by immunoSEQ multiplex PCR, and TCRdb holds only the in-frame ones, with some missing. The table includes roughly 260,000 clones, approximately 90% detected once. This sequence originates from a man aged 60 to 69 who had recovered from COVID-19. Sample: peripheral blood.

CDR3 loop: CASAPPRGRTVPDTQYF. Here the CDR3 DNA reads TGTGCCAGCGCGCCCCCCAGGGGGCGCACGGTACCAGATACGCAGTATTTT. J is TRBJ2-3 and V is TRBV6-4; the match to TRBD1 covers 8 bases. The CDR3 sequence is 17 residues long. The germline V gene encodes CDR1 MRHNA and CDR2 SNTAGT. Losses at the gene ends were 8 bases for V and 4 bases for J; bases not matched to a gene: 17.